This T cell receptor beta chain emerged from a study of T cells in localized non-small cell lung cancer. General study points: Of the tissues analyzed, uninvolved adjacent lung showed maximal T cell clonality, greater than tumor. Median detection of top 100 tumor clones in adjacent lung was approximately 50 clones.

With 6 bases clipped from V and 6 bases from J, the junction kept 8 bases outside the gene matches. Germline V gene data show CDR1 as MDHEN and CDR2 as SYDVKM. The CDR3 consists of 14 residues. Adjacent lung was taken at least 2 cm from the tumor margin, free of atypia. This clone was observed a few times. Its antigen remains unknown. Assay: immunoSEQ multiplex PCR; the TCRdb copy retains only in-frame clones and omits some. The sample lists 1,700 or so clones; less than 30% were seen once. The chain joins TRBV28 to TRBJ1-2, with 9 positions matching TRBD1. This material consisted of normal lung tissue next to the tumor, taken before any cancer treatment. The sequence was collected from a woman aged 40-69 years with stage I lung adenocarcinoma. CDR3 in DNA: TGTGCCAGCAGGATACAGGGGGCTCTAGATGGCTACACCTTC. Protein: CASRIQGALDGYTF.